A single sample is the source of the 10 T cell receptor beta chains below, sequenced in a study of T-cell reconstitution after alpha-beta-depleted transplantation in children. For TCRbeta, the library was prepared with unique molecular identifiers. TCRdb analysed the PCR reads with MiXCR anew, one entry per CDR3 protein. The repertoire consists of roughly 300,000 distinct CDR3 sequences, with about 10% occurring once and the leading ten covering 9.5% to 13%. This material consisted of PBMCs from the stem cell graft donor, taken from the stem cell graft. The origin of the receptors is a human donor who donated a stem cell graft to a child with SCID.

The V gene is TRBV20-1, the J gene TRBJ2-7; tentatively, D is TRBD2 (6 bases). V lost 0 bases and J lost 6, with 15 bases in between. The germline V gene encodes CDR1 DFQATT and CDR2 SNEGSKA (reference sequence). The CDR3 has 14 residues. In DNA form, the CDR3 reads TGCAGTGCTAGAGATAGTGGAGGGAGTCCCGAGCAGTACTTC. Translated, it gives CSARDSGGSPEQYF.

V and J are TRBV20-1 and TRBJ2-7; the D is unclear. The germline V gene has CDR1 DFQATT and CDR2 SNEGSKA (reference sequence). Trimming removed 0 bases at V and 3 bases at J, with 6 bases between. This CDR3 spans 12 amino acids. In DNA, the CDR3 is TGCAGTGCTAGAGATCCTTACTACGAGCAGTACTTC. Translation gives CSARDPYYEQYF.

This clonotype was counted ten times or more. V is TRBV10-3 and J is TRBJ1-1; the D gene is possibly TRBD1 (6 bases). V lost 6 bases and J lost 5, with 10 bases in between. The CDR3 has 12 amino acids. The germline V gene has CDR1 ENHRY and CDR2 SYGVKD. The CDR3 is CAIRRDKTEAFF. The CDR3 DNA follows: TGTGCCATCAGGAGGGACAAAACTGAAGCTTTCTTT.

The rearrangement joins TRBV5-1 to TRBJ2-1; unclear D gene. The CDR3 has 15 amino acids. Germline CDR1 reads SGHRS; CDR2 reads YFSETQ. V lost 3 bases and J lost 0, with 10 bases in between. CDR3 DNA sequence: TGCGCCAGCAGCTCCGACACCTCCTCCTACAATGAGCAGTTCTTC. Translating gives CASSSDTSSYNEQFF.

The chain carries TRBV10-3 and TRBJ2-3; D gene ambiguous. Germline V gene lookup returns CDR1 ENHRY and CDR2 SYGVKD. V lost 3 bases and J 6 bases, leaving 4 bases between the germline ends. The CDR3 loop spans 11 amino acids. CDR3 nucleotide sequence: TGTGCCATCAGTGATTTGGATACGCAGTATTTT. This encodes CAISDLDTQYF.

This clonotype has just a few counts. The rearrangement joins TRBV6-5 to TRBJ2-7; D unclear. The CDR3 has 15 residues. Germline V gene data show CDR1 as MNHEY and CDR2 as SVGAGI. V shed 4 bases and J shed 0 bases, with 13 bases lying between them. CDR3 bases: TGTGCCAGCAGTTCCCCGACACTGAACTCCTACGAGCAGTACTTC. This encodes CASSSPTLNSYEQYF.

The table lists this clonotype with many counts. The chain has TRBV5-1 and TRBJ2-1, with 9 bases aligning to TRBD1. In germline, CDR1 is SGHRS, CDR2 YFSETQ. The CDR3 has 16 amino acids. Trimming took 2 bases from V and 7 from J; bases not matched to a gene: 10. The CDR3 region is CASSLPGQGTGNEQFF. In nucleotides, the CDR3 is TGCGCCAGCAGCTTACCGGGACAGGGTACTGGAAATGAGCAGTTCTTC.

The chain has TRBV5-1 and TRBJ1-6, with no clear D. The CDR3 has 16 residues. The V and J ends lost 0 bases and 7 bases respectively, with 14 bases between them. Germline V lookup: CDR1 SGHRS, CDR2 YFSETQ. The CDR3 DNA follows: TGCGCCAGCAGCTTGGTAAAGACGGATGGAAATTCACCCCTCCACTTT. It is translated as CASSLVKTDGNSPLHF.

This chain joins TRBV29-1 and TRBJ2-3; D not certain. Germline CDR1 SQVTM, CDR2 ANQGSEA. The CDR3 contains 14 residues. The V end lost 0 bases, the J end lost 7 bases, and 14 bases lay between the germline ends. CDR3 residues: CSVEDNYRRNTQYF. DNA for the CDR3: TGCAGCGTTGAAGATAATTACCGGAGAAATACGCAGTATTTT.

This clonotype was counted a few times. Here the CDR3 DNA reads TGTGCCACAACCGGGGGAAGTCTTTCAATTAGCTCCTATAATTCACCCCTCCACTTT. This gives the protein CATTGGSLSISSYNSPLHF. The rearrangement uses TRBV21-1 and TRBJ1-6; the table assigns TRBD1, which was not confirmed against the DNA. TRBV21-1 counts as a pseudogene. CDR3 length equals 19 residues.